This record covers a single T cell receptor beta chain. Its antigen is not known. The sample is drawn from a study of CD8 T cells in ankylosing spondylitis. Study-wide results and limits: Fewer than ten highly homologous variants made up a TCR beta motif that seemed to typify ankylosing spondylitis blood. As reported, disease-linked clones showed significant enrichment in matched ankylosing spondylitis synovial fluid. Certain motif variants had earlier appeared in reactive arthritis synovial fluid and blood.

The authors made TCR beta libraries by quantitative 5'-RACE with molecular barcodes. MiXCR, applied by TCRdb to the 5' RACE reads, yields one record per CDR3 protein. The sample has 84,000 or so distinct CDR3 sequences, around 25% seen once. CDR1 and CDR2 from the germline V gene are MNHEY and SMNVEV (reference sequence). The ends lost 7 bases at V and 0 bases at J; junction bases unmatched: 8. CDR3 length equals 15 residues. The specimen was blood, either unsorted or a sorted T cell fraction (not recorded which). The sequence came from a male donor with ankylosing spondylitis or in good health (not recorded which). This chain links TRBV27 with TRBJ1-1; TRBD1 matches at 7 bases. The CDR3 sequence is CASKYSGQMNTEAFF. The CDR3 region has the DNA TGTGCCAGCAAATATTCGGGACAGATGAACACTGAAGCTTTCTTT.